The 5 T cell receptor beta chains presented below share a single source sample, sequenced in a study of CD8 T cells in ankylosing spondylitis. MiXCR, run by TCRdb on the 5' RACE reads, gives a single entry per CDR3 protein. The sample includes fewer than 200,000 distinct CDR3 sequences, roughly 10% of them seen just once. Input material: blood, either unsorted or a sorted T cell fraction (not recorded which). The receptors here all came from a female donor with ankylosing spondylitis or in good health (not recorded which).

The chain combines TRBV4-3 with TRBJ1-5, with unresolved D. CDR3 length equals 14 residues. V lost 4 bases and J lost 6, with 13 bases in between. Germline CDR1 reads LGHNA; CDR2 reads YSLEER. The CDR3 protein is CASSRFEGSQPQHF. CDR3 bases: TGCGCCAGCAGCCGTTTCGAGGGAAGTCAGCCCCAGCATTTT.

This clonotype was observed a handful of times. The chain joins TRBV10-3 to TRBJ1-2; D is unclear. CDR1 is ENHRY and CDR2 is SYGVKD in the germline V gene. There are 16 residues in the CDR3. V was cut by 0 bases and J by 0 bases, with 11 bases left in between. Here the CDR3 DNA reads TGTGCCATCAGTGAGTCGTTAGCAGGTCCTAACTATGGCTACACCTTC. This codes for CAISESLAGPNYGYTF.

The table lists this clonotype with a few counts. This CDR3 reads CASSYWESDTQYF. The CDR3 region has the DNA TGTGCCAGCAGTTACTGGGAGTCAGATACGCAGTATTTT. The V call is TRBV6-2 or TRBV6-3, the J call TRBJ2-3, with a tentative D call TRBD2 (5 bases). Looked up from germline, CDR1 is MNHEY and CDR2 is SVGEGT. This CDR3 comprises 13 residues. The ends were cut back, 1 base at V and 4 bases at J, with 6 bases in the middle.

This clonotype was found a few times. V gene TRBV7-9 combines with J gene TRBJ2-5; 10 positions agree with TRBD2. Germline assignment: CDR1 SEHNR and CDR2 FQNEAQ (reference sequence). The CDR3 covers 16 residues. Germline trimming cut 7 bases from V and 3 bases from J; bases unmatched to any gene: 11. The CDR3 DNA sequence: TGTGCCAGCACCGGCACCCTAGCGGGAGTCGAAGAGACCCAGTACTTC. This codes for CASTGTLAGVEETQYF.

The rearrangement uses TRBV30 and TRBJ2-3; the match to TRBD2 covers 10 bases. The junction had 14 bases not matched to a gene; V was cut back by 2 bases and J by 3 bases. There are 18 residues in the CDR3. From germline, CDR1 is GTSNPN and CDR2 SVGIG (reference sequence). The CDR3 DNA follows: TGTGCCTGGAGTCTCTCGGGACTAGCGACGGTTCCTACAGATACGCAGTATTTT. Protein: CAWSLSGLATVPTDTQYF.